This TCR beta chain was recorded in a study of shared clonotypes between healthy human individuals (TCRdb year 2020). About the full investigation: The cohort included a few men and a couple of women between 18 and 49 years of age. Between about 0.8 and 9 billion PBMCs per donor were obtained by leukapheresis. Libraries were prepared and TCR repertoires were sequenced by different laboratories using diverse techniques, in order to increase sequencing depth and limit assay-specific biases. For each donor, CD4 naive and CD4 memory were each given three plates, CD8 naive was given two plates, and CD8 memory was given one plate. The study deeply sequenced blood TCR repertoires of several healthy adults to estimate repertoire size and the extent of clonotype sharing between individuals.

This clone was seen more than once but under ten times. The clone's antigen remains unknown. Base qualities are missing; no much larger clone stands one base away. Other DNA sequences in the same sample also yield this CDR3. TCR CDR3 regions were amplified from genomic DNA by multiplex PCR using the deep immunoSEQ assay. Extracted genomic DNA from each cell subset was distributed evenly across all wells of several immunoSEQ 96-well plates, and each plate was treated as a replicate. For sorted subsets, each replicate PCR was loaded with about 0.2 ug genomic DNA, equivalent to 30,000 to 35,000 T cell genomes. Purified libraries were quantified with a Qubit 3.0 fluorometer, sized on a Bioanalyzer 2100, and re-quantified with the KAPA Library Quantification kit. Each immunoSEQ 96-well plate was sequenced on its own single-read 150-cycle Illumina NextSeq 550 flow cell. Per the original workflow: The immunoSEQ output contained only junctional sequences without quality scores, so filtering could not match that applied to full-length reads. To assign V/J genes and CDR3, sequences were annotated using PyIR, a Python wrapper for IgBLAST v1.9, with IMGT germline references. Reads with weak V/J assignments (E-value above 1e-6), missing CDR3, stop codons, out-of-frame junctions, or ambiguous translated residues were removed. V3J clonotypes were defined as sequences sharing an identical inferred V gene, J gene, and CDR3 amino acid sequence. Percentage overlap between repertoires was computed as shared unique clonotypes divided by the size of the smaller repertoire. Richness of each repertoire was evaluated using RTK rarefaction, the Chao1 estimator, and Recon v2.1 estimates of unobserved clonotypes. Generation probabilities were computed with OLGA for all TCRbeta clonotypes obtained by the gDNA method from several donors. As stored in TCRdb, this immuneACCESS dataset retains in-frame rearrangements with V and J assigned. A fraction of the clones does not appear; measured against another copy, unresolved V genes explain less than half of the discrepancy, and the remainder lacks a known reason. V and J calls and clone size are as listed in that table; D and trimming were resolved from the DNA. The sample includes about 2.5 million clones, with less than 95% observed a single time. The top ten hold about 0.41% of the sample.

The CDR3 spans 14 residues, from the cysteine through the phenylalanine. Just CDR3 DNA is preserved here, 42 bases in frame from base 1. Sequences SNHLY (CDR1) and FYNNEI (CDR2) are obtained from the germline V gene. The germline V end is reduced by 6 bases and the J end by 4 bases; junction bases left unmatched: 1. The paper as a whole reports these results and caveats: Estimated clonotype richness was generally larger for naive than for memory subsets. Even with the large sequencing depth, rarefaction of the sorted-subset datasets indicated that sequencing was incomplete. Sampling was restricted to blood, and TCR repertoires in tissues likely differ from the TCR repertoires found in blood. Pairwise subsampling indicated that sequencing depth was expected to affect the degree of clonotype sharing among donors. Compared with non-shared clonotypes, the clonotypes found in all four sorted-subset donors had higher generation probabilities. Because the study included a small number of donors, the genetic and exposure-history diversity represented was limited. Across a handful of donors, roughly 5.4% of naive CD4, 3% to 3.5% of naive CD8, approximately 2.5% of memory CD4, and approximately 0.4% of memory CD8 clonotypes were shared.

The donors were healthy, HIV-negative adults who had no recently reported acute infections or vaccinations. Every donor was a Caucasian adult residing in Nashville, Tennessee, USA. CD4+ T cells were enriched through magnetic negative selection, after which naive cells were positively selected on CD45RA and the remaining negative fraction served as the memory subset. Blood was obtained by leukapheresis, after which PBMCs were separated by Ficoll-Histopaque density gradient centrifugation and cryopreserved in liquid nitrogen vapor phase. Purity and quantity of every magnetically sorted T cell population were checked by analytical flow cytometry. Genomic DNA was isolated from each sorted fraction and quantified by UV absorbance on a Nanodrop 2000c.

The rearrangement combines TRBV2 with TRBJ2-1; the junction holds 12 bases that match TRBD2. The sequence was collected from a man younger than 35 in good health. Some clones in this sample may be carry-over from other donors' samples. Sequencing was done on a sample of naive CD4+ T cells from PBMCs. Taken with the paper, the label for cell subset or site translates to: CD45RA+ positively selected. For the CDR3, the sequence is CASRGTSGYNEQFF. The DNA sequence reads TGTGCCAGCAGGGGGACTAGCGGGTACAATGAGCAGTTCTTC.